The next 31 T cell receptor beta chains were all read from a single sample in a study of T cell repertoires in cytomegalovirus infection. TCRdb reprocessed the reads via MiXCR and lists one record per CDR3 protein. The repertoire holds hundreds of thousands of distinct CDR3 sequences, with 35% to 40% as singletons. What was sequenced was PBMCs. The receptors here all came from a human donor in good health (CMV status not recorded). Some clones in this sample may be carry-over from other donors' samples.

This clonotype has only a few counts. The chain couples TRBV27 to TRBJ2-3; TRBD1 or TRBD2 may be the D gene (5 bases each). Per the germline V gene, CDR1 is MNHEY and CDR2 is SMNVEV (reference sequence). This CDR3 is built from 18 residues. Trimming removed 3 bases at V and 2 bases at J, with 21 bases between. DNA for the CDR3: TGTGCCAGCAGTTTTGGGGACGAGGGGTTTCGTCACACAGATACGCAGTATTTT. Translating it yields CASSFGDEGFRHTDTQYF.

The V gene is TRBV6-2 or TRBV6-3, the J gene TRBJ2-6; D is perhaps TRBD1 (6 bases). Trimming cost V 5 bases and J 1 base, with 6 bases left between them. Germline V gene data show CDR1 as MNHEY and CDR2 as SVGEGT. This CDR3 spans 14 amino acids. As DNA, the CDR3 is TGTGCCAGCAGTACAGGGTCTGGGGCCAACGTCCTGACTTTC. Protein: CASSTGSGANVLTF.

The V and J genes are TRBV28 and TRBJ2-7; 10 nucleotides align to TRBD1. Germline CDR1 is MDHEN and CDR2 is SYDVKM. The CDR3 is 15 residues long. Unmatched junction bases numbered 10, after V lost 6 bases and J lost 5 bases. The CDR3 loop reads CASSWAGTGVDEQYF. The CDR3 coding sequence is TGTGCCAGCAGCTGGGCCGGGACAGGGGTTGACGAGCAGTACTTC. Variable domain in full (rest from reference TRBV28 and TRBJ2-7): DVKVTQSSRYLVKRTGEKVFLECVQDMDHENMFWYRQDPGLGLRLIYFSYDVKMKEKGDIPEGYSVSREKKERFSLILESASTNQTSMYLCASSWAGTGVDEQYFGPGTRLTVT.

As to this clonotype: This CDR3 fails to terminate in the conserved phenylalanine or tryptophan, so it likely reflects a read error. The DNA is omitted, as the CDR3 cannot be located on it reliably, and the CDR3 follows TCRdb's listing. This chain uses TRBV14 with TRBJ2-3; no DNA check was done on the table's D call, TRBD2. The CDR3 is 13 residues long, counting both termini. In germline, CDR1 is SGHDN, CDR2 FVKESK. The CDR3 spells CASSQDLREYPYC.

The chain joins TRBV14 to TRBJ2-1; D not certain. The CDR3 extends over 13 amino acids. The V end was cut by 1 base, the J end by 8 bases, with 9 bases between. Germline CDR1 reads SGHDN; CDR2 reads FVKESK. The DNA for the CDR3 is TGTGCCAGCAGCCAAGGGCCTTTTGATGAGCAGTTCTTC. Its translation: CASSQGPFDEQFF. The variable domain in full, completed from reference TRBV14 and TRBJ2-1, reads EAGVTQFPSHSVIEKGQTVTLRCDPISGHDNLYWYRRVMGKEIKFLLHFVKESKQDESGMPNNRFLAERTGGTYSTLKVQPAELEDSGVYFCASSQGPFDEQFFGPGTRLTVL.

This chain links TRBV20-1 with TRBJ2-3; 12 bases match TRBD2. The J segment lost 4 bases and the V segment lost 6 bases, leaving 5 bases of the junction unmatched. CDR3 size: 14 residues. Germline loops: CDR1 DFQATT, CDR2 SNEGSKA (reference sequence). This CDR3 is CSALLAGGADTQYF. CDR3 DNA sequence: TGCAGTGCACTTCTAGCGGGAGGGGCAGATACGCAGTATTTT.

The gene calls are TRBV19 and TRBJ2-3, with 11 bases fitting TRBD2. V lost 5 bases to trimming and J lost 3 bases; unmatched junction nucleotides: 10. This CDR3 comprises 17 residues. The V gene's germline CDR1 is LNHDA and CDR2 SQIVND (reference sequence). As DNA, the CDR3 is TGTGCCAGTAGTCCCTACCCCAGACTAGCGGGAACAGATACGCAGTATTTT. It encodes CASSPYPRLAGTDTQYF. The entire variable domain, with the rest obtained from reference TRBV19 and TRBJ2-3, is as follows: DGGITQSPKYLFRKEGQNVTLSCEQNLNHDAMYWYRQDPGQGLRLIYYSQIVNDFQKGDIAEGYSVSREKKESFPLTVTSAQKNPTAFYLCASSPYPRLAGTDTQYFGPGTRLTVL.

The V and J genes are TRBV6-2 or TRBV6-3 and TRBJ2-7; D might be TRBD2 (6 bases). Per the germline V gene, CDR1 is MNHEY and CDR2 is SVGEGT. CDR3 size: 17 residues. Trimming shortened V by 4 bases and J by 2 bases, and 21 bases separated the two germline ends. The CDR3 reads CASSWELTRATTYEQYF. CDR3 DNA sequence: TGTGCCAGCAGTTGGGAGTTGACTAGGGCGACAACCTACGAGCAGTACTTC.

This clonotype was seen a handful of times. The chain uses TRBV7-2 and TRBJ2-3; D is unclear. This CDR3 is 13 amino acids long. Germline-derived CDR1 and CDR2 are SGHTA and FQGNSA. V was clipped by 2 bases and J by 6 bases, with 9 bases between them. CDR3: CASSLHNADTQYF. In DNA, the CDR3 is TGTGCCAGCAGCTTACACAATGCCGATACGCAGTATTTT.

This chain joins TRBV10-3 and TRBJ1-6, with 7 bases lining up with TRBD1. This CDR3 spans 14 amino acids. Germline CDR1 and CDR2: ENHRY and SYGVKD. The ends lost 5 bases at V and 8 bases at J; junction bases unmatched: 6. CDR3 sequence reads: CAISTDREDSPLHF. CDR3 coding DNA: TGTGCCATCAGTACCGACAGGGAGGATTCACCCCTCCACTTT.

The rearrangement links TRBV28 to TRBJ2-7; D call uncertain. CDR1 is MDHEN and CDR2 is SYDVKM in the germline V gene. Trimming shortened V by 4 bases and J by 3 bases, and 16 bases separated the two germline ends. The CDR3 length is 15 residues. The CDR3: CASSSGGNTVYEQYF. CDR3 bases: TGTGCCAGCAGTTCGGGCGGAAACACCGTCTACGAGCAGTACTTC.

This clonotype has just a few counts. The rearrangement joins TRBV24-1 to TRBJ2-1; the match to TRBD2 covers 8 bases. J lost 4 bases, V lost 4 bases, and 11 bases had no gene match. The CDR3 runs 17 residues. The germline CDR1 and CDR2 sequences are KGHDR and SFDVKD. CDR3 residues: CATSEYTGTSDYNEQFF. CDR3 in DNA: TGTGCCACCAGTGAGTACACCGGGACTAGTGATTACAATGAGCAGTTCTTC.

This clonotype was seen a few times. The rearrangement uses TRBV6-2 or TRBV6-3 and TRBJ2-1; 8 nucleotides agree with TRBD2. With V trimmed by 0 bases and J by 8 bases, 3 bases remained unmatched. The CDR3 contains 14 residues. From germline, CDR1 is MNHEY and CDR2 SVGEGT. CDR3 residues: CASSYSAGDDEQFF. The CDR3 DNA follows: TGTGCCAGCAGTTACTCAGCGGGAGATGATGAGCAGTTCTTC.

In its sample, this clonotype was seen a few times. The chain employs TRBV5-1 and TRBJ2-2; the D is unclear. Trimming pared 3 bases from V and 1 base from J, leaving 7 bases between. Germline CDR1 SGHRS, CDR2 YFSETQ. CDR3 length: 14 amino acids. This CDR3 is CASSYILNTGELFF. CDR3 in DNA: TGCGCCAGCAGCTACATTTTGAACACCGGGGAGCTGTTTTTT.

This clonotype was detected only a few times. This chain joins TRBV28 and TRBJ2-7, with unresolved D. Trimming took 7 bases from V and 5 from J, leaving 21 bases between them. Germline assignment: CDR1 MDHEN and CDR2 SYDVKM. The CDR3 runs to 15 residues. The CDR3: CASNPFERPSDEQYF. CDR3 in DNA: TGTGCCAGCAACCCGTTTGAGAGGCCATCGGACGAGCAGTACTTC. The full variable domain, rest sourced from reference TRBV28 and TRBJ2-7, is DVKVTQSSRYLVKRTGEKVFLECVQDMDHENMFWYRQDPGLGLRLIYFSYDVKMKEKGDIPEGYSVSREKKERFSLILESASTNQTSMYLCASNPFERPSDEQYFGPGTRLTVT.

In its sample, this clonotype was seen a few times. In DNA, the CDR3 is TGTGCCAGCAGGGAATACAGGGGGCGCGCCACTGAAGCTTTCTTT. This translates into CASREYRGRATEAFF. The chain carries TRBV6-8 and TRBJ1-1, with 9 positions matching TRBD1. CDR3 size: 15 residues. Germline CDR1 and CDR2: MNHGY and SAAAGT. V dropped 6 bases and J dropped 4; count of bases not matched to a gene: 9.

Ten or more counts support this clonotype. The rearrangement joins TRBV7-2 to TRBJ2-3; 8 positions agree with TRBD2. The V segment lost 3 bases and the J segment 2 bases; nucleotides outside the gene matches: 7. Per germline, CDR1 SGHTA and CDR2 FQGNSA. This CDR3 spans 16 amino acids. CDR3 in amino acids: CASSFDISGDTDTQYF. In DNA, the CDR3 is TGTGCCAGCAGCTTTGATATTAGCGGGGACACAGATACGCAGTATTTT.

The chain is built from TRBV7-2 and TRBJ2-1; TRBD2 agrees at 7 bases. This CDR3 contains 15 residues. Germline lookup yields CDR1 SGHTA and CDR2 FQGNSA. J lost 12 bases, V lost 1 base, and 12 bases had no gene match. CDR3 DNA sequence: TGTGCCAGCAGCTTAGTTGGAGGGACTATTAATTCGCAGTTCTTC. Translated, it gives CASSLVGGTINSQFF.

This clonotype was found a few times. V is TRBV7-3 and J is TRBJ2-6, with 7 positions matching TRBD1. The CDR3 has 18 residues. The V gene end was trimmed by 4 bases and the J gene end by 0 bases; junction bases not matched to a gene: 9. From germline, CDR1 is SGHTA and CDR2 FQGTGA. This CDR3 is CASSSTGVPPSGANVLTF. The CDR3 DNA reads TGTGCCAGCAGCTCTACAGGGGTACCCCCCTCTGGGGCCAACGTCCTGACTTTC. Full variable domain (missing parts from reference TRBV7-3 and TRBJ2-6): GAGVSQTPSNKVTEKGKYVELRCDPISGHTALYWYRQSLGQGPEFLIYFQGTGAADDSGLPNDRFFAVRPEGSVSTLKIQRTERGDSAVYLCASSSTGVPPSGANVLTFGAGSRLTVL.

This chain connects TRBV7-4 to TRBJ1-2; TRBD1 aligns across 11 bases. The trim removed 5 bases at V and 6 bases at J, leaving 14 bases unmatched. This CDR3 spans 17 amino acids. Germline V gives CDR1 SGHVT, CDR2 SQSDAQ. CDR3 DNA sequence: TGTGCCAGCAGCCACCGAAAGGGGAGGGGACAGGGGGATGGCTACACCTTC. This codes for CASSHRKGRGQGDGYTF.

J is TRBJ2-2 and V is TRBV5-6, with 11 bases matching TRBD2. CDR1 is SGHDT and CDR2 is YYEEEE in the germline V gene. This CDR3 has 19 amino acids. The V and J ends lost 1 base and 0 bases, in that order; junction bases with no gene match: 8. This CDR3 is CASSLRTSGFSPNTGELFF. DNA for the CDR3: TGTGCCAGCAGCTTGCGGACTAGCGGGTTTTCGCCGAACACCGGGGAGCTGTTTTTT.

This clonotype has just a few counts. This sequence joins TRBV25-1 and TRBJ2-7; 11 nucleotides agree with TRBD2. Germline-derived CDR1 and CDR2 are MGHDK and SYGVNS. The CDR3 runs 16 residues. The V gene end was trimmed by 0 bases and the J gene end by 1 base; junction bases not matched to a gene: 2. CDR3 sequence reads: CASSEYLAGGSYEQYF. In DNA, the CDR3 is TGTGCCAGCAGTGAATACCTAGCGGGAGGATCCTACGAGCAGTACTTC.

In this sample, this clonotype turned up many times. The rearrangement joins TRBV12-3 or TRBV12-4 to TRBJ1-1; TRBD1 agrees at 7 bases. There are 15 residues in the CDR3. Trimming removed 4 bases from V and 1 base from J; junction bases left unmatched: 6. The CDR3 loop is CASSSTGIGNTEAFF. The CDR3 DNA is TGTGCCAGCAGTTCGACAGGGATCGGGAACACTGAAGCTTTCTTT.

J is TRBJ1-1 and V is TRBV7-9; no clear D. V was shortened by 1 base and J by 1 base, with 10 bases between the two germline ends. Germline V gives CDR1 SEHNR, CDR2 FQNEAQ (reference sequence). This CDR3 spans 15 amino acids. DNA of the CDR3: TGTGCCAGCAGCTTAGAGTCGATACAGAACACTGAAGCTTTCTTT. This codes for CASSLESIQNTEAFF.

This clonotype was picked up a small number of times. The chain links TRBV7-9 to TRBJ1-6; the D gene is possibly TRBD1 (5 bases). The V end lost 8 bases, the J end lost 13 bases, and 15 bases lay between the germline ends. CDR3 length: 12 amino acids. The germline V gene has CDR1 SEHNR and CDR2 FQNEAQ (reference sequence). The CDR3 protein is CASDPDGGPLHF. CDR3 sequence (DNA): TGTGCCAGCGACCCGGACGGGGGGCCCCTCCACTTT.

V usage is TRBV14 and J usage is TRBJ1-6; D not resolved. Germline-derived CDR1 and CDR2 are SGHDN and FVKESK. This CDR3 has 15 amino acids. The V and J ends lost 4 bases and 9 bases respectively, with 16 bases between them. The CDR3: CASSPLSPFGSPLHF. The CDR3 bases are TGTGCCAGCAGCCCCCTGTCCCCGTTCGGTTCACCCCTCCACTTT.

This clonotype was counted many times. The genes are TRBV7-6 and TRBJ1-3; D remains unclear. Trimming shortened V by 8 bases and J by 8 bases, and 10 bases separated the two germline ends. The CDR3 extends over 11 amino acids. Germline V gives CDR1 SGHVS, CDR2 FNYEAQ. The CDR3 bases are TGTGCCAGCGGTAATGGGTACACCATATATTTT. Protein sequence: CASGNGYTIYF.

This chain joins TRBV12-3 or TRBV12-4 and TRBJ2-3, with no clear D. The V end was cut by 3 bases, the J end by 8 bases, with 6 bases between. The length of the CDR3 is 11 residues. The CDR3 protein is CASSFKGTQYF. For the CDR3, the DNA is TGTGCCAGCAGTTTTAAGGGTACGCAGTATTTT.

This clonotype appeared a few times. Written as DNA, the CDR3 is TGTGCCAGCAGTCAATACGCAGATACGCAGTATTTT. Amino acid sequence: CASSQYADTQYF. This chain connects TRBV28 to TRBJ2-3, with D hard to call. Trimming left V 5 bases short and J 4 bases short, with 7 bases between. Per the germline V gene, CDR1 is MDHEN and CDR2 is SYDVKM. The CDR3 length is 12 residues.

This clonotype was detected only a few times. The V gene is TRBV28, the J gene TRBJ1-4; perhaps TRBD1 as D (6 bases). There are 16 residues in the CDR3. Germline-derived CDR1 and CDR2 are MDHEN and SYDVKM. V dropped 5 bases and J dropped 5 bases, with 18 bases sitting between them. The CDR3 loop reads CASSLLWTDQNEKLFF. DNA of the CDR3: TGTGCCAGCAGTCTTCTCTGGACAGACCAAAATGAAAAACTGTTTTTT. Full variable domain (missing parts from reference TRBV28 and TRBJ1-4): DVKVTQSSRYLVKRTGEKVFLECVQDMDHENMFWYRQDPGLGLRLIYFSYDVKMKEKGDIPEGYSVSREKKERFSLILESASTNQTSMYLCASSLLWTDQNEKLFFGSGTQLSVL.

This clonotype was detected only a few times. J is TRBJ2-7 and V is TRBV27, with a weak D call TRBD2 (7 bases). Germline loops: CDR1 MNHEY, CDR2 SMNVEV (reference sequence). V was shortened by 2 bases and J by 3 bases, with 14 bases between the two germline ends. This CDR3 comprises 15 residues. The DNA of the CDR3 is TGTGCCAGCAGTTTAACGGGGGGCGAATTCTACGAGCAGTACTTC. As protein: CASSLTGGEFYEQYF.